This T cell receptor beta chain was sequenced during a study of CD8 T cells in Susac syndrome. For the study at large: Patients with Susac syndrome were therapy-naive, on corticosteroids, or on intravenous immunoglobulin alone at blood draw.

In Susac syndrome patients, recently defined diagnostic criteria for definite or probable disease were met. Negative isolation was used for CD8+ and CD4+ T cells and FACS enrichment for TEMRA cells. With random hexamers, roughly 0.5 to 1 ug RNA was reverse transcribed. An immunoSEQ multiplex PCR generated amplified TCR beta CDR3 products spanning 54 Vbeta and 13 Jbeta. MiXCR, run by TCRdb on the immunoSEQ multiplex PCR reads, gives a single entry per CDR3 protein. Of 120,000 or so distinct CDR3 sequences detected, around 94% appear once; the ten largest clones hold more than 0.2%. V gave up 4 bases and J gave up 8 bases; unmatched junction bases: 13. This CDR3 has 15 amino acids. Germline CDR1 is KGHSY and CDR2 is FQNENV.

The sample taken for sequencing was CD8+ T cells from PBMCs. The chain is built from TRBV16 and TRBJ1-2; 7 nucleotides line up with TRBD1. The TCR originated in a human donor with Susac syndrome. CDR3 residues: CASSPSTGSVFGYTF. CDR3 in DNA: TGTGCCAGCAGCCCCTCGACAGGGTCTGTTTTCGGCTACACCTTC.